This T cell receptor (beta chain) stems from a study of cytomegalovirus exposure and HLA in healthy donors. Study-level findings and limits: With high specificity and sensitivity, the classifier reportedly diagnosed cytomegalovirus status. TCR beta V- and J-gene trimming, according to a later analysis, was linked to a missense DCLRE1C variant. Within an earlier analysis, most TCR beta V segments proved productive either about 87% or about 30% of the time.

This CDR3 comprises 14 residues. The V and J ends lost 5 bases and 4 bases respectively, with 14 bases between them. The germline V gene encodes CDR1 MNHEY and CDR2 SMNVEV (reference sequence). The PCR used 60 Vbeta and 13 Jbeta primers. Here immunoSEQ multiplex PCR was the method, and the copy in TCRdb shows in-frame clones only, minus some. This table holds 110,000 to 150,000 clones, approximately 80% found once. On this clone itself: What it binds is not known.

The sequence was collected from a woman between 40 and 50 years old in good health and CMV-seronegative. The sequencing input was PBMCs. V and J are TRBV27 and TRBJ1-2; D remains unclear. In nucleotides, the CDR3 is TGTGCCAGCAGTCCTGACCCGAGAGGCTATGGCTACACCTTC. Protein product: CASSPDPRGYGYTF.